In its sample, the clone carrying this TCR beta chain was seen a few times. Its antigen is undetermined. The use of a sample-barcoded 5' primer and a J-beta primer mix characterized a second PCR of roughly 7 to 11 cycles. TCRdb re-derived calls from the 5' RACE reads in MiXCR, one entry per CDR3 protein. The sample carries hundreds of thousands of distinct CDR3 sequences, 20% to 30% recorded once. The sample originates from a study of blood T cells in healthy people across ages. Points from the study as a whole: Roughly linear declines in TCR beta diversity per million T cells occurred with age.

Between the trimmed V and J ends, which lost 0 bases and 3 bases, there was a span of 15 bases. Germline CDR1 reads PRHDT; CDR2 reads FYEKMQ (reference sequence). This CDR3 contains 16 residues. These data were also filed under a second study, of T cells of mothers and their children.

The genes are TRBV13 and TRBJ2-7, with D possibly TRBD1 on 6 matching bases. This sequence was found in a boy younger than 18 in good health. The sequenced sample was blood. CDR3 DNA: TGTGCCAGCAGCTTAGGCGGTGGTGGCAGGGGCTACGAGCAGTACTTC. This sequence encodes CASSLGGGGRGYEQYF. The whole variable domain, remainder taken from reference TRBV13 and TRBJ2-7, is AAGVIQSPRHLIKEKRETATLKCYPIPRHDTVYWYQQGPGQDPQFLISFYEKMQSDKGSIPDRFSAQQFSDYHSELNMSSLELGDSALYFCASSLGGGGRGYEQYFGPGTRLTVT.